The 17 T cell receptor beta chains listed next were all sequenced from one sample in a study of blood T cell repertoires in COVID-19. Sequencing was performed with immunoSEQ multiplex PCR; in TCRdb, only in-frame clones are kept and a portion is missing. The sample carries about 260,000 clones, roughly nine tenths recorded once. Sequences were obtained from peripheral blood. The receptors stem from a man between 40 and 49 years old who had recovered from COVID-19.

CDR3 amino acids: CASSLAGIMNTEAFF. The DNA for the CDR3 is TGTGCCAGCAGCTTGGCGGGTATAATGAACACTGAAGCTTTCTTT. This chain uses TRBV5-4 with TRBJ1-1; D remains ambiguous. This CDR3 contains 15 residues. V was shortened by 0 bases and J by 0 bases, with 9 bases between the two germline ends. Per the germline V gene, CDR1 is SGHNT and CDR2 is YYREEE (reference sequence).

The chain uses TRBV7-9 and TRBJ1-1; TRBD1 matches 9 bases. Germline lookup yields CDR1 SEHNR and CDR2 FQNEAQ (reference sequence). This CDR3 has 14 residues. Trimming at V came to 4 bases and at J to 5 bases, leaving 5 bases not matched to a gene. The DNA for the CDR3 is TGTGCCAGCAGCTCACGACAGGGGGGGACTGAAGCTTTCTTT. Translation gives CASSSRQGGTEAFF.

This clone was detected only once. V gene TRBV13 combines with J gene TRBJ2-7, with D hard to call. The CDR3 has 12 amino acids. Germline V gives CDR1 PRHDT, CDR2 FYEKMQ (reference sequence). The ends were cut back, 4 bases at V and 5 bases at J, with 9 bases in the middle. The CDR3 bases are TGTGCCAGCAGCTCACATCTGAACGAGCAGTACTTC. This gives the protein CASSSHLNEQYF.

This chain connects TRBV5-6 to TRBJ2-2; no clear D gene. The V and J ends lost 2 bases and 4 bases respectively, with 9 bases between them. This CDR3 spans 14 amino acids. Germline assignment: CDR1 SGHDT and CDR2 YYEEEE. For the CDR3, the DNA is TGTGCCAGCAGCTTCACAGCAGGCACCGGGGAGCTGTTTTTT. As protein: CASSFTAGTGELFF.

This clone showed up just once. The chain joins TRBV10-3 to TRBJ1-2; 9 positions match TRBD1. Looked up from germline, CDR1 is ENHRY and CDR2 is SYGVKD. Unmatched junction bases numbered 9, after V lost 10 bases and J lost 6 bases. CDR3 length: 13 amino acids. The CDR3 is CASRTGAVDGYTF. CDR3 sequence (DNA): TGTGCCAGCCGGACAGGGGCCGTGGATGGCTACACCTTC.

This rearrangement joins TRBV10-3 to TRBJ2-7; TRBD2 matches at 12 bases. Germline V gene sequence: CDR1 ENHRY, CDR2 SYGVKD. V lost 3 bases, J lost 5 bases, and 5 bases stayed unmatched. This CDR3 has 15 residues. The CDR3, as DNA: TGTGCCATCAGTGACTGGGCTAGCGGGGGGGACGAGCAGTACTTC. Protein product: CAISDWASGGDEQYF.

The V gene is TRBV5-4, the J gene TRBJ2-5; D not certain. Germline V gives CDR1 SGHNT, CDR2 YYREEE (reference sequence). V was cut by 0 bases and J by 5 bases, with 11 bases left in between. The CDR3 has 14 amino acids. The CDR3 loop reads CASSLGSGLETQYF. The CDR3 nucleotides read TGTGCCAGCAGCTTGGGAAGTGGGCTTGAGACCCAGTACTTC.

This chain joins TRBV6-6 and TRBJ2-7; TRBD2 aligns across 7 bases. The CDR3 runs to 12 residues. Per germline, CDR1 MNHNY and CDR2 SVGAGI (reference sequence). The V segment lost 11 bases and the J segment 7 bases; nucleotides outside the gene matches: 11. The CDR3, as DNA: TGTGCCGCCAAGCGGGAAGGTCGGGAGCAGTACTTC. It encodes CAAKREGREQYF.

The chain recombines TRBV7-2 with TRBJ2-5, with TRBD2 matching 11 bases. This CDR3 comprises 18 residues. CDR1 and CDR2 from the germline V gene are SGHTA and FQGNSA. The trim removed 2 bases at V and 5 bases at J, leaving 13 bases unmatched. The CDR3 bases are TGTGCCAGCAGCTTATTAGCGGGGGGGACCATGGGTGGCGAGACCCAGTACTTC. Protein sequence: CASSLLAGGTMGGETQYF.

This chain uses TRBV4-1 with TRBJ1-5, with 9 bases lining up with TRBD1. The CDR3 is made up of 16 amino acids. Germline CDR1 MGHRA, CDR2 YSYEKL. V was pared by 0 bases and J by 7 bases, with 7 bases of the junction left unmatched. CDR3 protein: CASSQDPGQGRQPQHF. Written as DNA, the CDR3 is TGCGCCAGCAGCCAAGATCCCGGACAGGGGAGGCAGCCCCAGCATTTT.

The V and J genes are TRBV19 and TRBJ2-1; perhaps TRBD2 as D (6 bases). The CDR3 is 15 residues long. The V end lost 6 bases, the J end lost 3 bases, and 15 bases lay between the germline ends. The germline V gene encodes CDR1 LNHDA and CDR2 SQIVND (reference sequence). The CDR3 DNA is TGTGCCAGTAGCGGGACTCCCGGCGACTACAATGAGCAGTTCTTC. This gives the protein CASSGTPGDYNEQFF.

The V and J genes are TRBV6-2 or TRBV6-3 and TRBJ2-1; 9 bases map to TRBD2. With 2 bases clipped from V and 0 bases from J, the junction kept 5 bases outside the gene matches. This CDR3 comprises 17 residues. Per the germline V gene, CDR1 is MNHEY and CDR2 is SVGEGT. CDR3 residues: CASSYTSGSSSYNEQFF. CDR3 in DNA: TGTGCCAGCAGTTACACTAGCGGGTCGAGCTCCTACAATGAGCAGTTCTTC.

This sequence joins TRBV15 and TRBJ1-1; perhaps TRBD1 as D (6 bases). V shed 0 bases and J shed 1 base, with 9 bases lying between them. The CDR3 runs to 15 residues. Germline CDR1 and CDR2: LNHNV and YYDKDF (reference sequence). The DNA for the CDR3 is TGTGCCACCAGCAGAGATAAGACAGGGAACACTGAAGCTTTCTTT. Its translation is CATSRDKTGNTEAFF.

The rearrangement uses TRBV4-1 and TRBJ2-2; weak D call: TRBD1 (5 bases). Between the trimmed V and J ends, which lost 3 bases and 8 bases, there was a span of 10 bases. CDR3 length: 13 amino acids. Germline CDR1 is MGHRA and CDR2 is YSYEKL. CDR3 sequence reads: CASSHRGTGELFF. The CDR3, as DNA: TGCGCCAGCAGCCATAGGGGAACTGGGGAGCTGTTTTTT.

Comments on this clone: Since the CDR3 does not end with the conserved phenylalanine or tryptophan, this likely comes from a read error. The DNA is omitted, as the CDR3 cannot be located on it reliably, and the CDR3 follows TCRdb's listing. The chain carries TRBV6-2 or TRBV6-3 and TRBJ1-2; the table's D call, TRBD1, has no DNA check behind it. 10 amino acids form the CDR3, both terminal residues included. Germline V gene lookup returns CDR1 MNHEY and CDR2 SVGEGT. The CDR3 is CASSPDRGRH.

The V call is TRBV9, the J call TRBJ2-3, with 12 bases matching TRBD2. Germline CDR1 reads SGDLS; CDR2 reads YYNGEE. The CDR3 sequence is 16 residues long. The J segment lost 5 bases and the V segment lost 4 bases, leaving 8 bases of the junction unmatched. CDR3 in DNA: TGTGCCAGCAGCCCCCAAGGACTAGCGGGGATAGATACGCAGTATTTT. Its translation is CASSPQGLAGIDTQYF.

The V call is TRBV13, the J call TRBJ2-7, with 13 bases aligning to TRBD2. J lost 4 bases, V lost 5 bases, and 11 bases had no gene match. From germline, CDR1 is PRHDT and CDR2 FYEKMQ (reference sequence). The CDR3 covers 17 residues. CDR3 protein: CASSLTSGRALGYEQYF. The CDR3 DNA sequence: TGTGCCAGCAGCCTAACTAGCGGGAGGGCCTTAGGATACGAGCAGTACTTC.